The next 10 T cell receptor beta chains were all read from a single sample in a study of CD8+CD57+ T cells in acquired aplastic anemia. It was genomic DNA that served as the template for profiling TCR beta VDJ and CDR3. TCRdb fed the reads into MiXCR, producing one record per CDR3 protein. The sample records some 170,000 distinct CDR3 sequences, roughly 45% being singletons. The sequencing sample was made of sorted CD4+, CD8+, or CD8+CD57+ T cells (not recorded which) from PBMCs. These receptors came from a human donor in good health.

The chain joins TRBV19 to TRBJ2-7; TRBD2 matches at 10 bases. The CDR3 sequence is 18 residues long. Germline loops: CDR1 LNHDA, CDR2 SQIVND (reference sequence). The ends lost 1 base at V and 0 bases at J; junction bases unmatched: 9. The CDR3 loop reads CASSIGSGLASSSYEQYV. In nucleotides, the CDR3 is TGTGCCAGTAGTATAGGATCGGGACTAGCGAGCTCCTCCTACGAGCAGTACGTC.

There are many counts of this clonotype. V gene TRBV12-3 or TRBV12-4 combines with J gene TRBJ1-2, with 8 bases lining up with TRBD1. The J segment lost 8 bases and the V segment lost 5 bases, leaving 13 bases of the junction unmatched. The CDR3 contains 15 residues. As DNA, the CDR3 is TGTGCCAGCAGTCCGTCCGGCGACAGGGGTGGAGGCTACACCTTC. It yields the protein CASSPSGDRGGGYTF.

This clonotype occurred many times. The J gene is TRBJ1-2, the V gene TRBV7-2; D may be TRBD1 (6 bases). The CDR3 length is 13 residues. Germline values: CDR1 SGHTA, CDR2 FQGNSA. The V gene lost 3 bases and the J gene lost 7 bases, with 12 bases spanning the gap. For the CDR3, the DNA is TGTGCCAGCAGCTTTATACAGGGATCTGGCTACACCTTC. Amino acid sequence: CASSFIQGSGYTF.

The chain recombines TRBV20-1 with TRBJ1-1; tentative D call: TRBD1 (6 bases). The germline V gene encodes CDR1 DFQATT and CDR2 SNEGSKA (reference sequence). Trimming stripped 6 bases from V and 7 bases from J, with 18 bases between. The CDR3 covers 13 residues. CDR3 sequence: CSAKYQGWGEAFF. The CDR3 nucleotides are TGCAGTGCAAAGTACCAGGGGTGGGGTGAAGCTTTCTTT.

This clonotype was counted between two and nine times. The genes are TRBV2 and TRBJ1-6; 9 nucleotides align to TRBD1. The CDR3 length is 13 residues. With 5 bases clipped from V and 8 bases from J, the junction kept 1 base outside the gene matches. Looked up from germline, CDR1 is SNHLY and CDR2 is FYNNEI. The CDR3 DNA is TGTGCCAGCAGTTGGGACAGGGATTCACCCCTCCACTTT. This codes for CASSWDRDSPLHF.

V gene TRBV29-1 combines with J gene TRBJ1-1, with D tentatively TRBD1 (6 bases). Germline loops: CDR1 SQVTM, CDR2 ANQGSEA. V was shortened by 3 bases and J by 1 base, with 6 bases between the two germline ends. CDR3 size: 12 residues. The CDR3 sequence is CSVEDRNTEAFF. CDR3 nucleotide sequence: TGCAGCGTTGAGGACAGGAACACTGAAGCTTTCTTT. Full variable domain (rest looked up from reference TRBV29-1 and TRBJ1-1): SAVISQKPSRDICQRGTSLTIQCQVDSQVTMMFWYRQQPGQSLTLIATANQGSEATYESGFVIDKFPISRPNLTFSTLTVSNMSPEDSSIYLCSVEDRNTEAFFGQGTRLTVV.

Many counts were recorded for this clonotype. V usage is TRBV20-1 and J usage is TRBJ1-1, with D uncertain. V was cut by 2 bases and J by 8 bases, with 9 bases left in between. CDR1 and CDR2 (germline): DFQATT, SNEGSKA (reference sequence). This CDR3 is 11 amino acids long. CDR3: CSARSGTEAFF. In DNA, the CDR3 is TGCAGTGCTAGAAGTGGTACCGAAGCTTTCTTT.

This clonotype has at least ten counts. The chain has TRBV7-9 and TRBJ1-6; D is unclear. In germline, CDR1 is SEHNR, CDR2 FQNEAQ (reference sequence). This CDR3 has 14 residues. V was shortened by 5 bases and J by 9 bases, with 14 bases between the two germline ends. The CDR3 nucleotides read TGTGCCAGCAGCCGAGACCTCCTGGGTTCACCCCTCCACTTT. Protein: CASSRDLLGSPLHF.

V and J are TRBV7-8 and TRBJ2-7; D gene ambiguous. Germline CDR1 SGHVS, CDR2 FQNEAQ. V gave up 1 base and J gave up 6 bases, with 10 bases separating them. There are 13 residues in the CDR3. CDR3 nucleotide sequence: TGTGCCAGCAGCTTAGGAAGGAGTCGCGAGCAGTACTTC. Translating it yields CASSLGRSREQYF. The variable domain in full, with the rest retrieved from reference TRBV7-8 and TRBJ2-7, is GAGVSQSPRYKVAKRGQDVALRCDPISGHVSLFWYQQALGQGPEFLTYFQNEAQLDKSGLPSDRFFAERPEGSVSTLKIQRTQQEDSAVYLCASSLGRSREQYFGPGTRLTVT.

The chain carries TRBV2 and TRBJ2-7; TRBD1 matches 9 bases. Germline assignment: CDR1 SNHLY and CDR2 FYNNEI. V was pared by 6 bases and J by 6 bases, with 12 bases of the junction left unmatched. The CDR3 is made up of 15 amino acids. The CDR3 sequence: CASSSRQGEVGEQYF. In DNA, the CDR3 is TGTGCCAGCAGCTCTAGACAGGGGGAGGTTGGCGAGCAGTACTTC.